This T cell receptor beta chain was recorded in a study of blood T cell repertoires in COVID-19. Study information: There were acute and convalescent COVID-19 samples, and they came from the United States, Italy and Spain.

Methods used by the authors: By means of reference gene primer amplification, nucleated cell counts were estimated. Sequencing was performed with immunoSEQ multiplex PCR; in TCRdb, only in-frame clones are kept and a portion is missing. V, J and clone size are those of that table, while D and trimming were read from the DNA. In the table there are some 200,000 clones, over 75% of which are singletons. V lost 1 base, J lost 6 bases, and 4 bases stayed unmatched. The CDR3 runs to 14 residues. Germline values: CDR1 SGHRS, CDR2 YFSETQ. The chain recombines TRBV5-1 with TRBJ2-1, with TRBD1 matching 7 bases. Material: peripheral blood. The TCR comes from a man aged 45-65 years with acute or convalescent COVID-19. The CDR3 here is CASSLLGQPNEQFF. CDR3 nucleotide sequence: TGCGCCAGCAGCTTGTTGGGACAGCCCAATGAGCAGTTCTTC.